Below, 14 T cell receptor beta chains from the same sample are listed, as sequenced in a study of Graves' ophthalmopathy and Graves' hyperthyroidism. Amplification from RNA transcripts yielded the TCR beta CDR3 regions. The first-round RT-PCR employed HTBI primers together with the Qiagen OneStep RT-PCR kit. A multiplex PCR was then performed as the second round. TCRdb reprocessed the multiplex PCR reads with MiXCR, giving one entry per CDR3 protein. Of almost 750,000 distinct CDR3 sequences listed, 40% are singletons. Input material: peripheral blood. Source of these receptors: an adult man with Graves' ophthalmopathy.

The rearrangement uses TRBV7-3 and TRBJ1-1, with D unclear. Deletions cut 6 bases from V and 11 bases from J, with 19 bases between. CDR1 is SGHTA, CDR2 FQGTGA, per germline. CDR3 length equals 13 residues. The CDR3 DNA sequence: TGTGCCAGCAGACCAGGAGGAGGGTCGGATGCTTTCTTT. The encoded protein is CASRPGGGSDAFF.

The CDR3 protein is CASSQAYPLPAGGELFF. The CDR3 DNA reads TGCGCCAGCAGCCAAGCCTACCCCCTGCCGGCGGGGGGGGAGCTGTTTTTT. This chain uses TRBV4-3 with TRBJ2-2, with a possible D match to TRBD2 (6 bases). CDR1 LGHNA and CDR2 YSLEER come from the germline V gene. Trimming shortened V by 1 base and J by 8 bases, and 20 bases separated the two germline ends. This CDR3 has 17 residues.

The chain carries TRBV10-2 and TRBJ1-1; a possible D gene is TRBD1 (6 bases). Trimming stripped 5 bases from V and 0 bases from J, with 16 bases between. Germline CDR1 is WSHSY and CDR2 is SAAADI. This CDR3 comprises 16 residues. The CDR3 bases are TGCGCCAGCAGTTACTCGCCAGGGGACATGAACACTGAAGCTTTCTTT. Its protein product is CASSYSPGDMNTEAFF.

The sample holds many counts of this clonotype. This rearrangement joins TRBV20-1 to TRBJ1-1; D is unclear. Germline CDR1 is DFQATT and CDR2 is SNEGSKA (reference sequence). Trimming cost V 3 bases and J 1 base, with 9 bases left between them. The CDR3 sequence is 13 residues long. The DNA of the CDR3 is TGCAGTGCTAGCGGGCGGCCGAACACTGAAGCTTTCTTT. It translates to CSASGRPNTEAFF.

The chain employs TRBV9 and TRBJ2-2; tentatively, D is TRBD1 (6 bases). CDR1 is SGDLS and CDR2 is YYNGEE in the germline V gene. The CDR3 has 12 amino acids. Trimming stripped 4 bases from V and 9 bases from J, with 10 bases between. Here the CDR3 DNA reads TGTGCCAGCAGCCTGGGGGCCAGGGAGCTGTTTTTT. Translation: CASSLGARELFF.

This clonotype was detected only a few times. V and J are TRBV12-3 or TRBV12-4 and TRBJ1-5, with 8 nucleotides matching TRBD1. V was pared by 3 bases and J by 0 bases, with 7 bases of the junction left unmatched. There are 17 residues in the CDR3. CDR3 nucleotide sequence: TGTGCCAGCAGTTTTGGGGCAGGGGGCAATAGCAATCAGCCCCAGCATTTT. As protein: CASSFGAGGNSNQPQHF.

The rearrangement joins TRBV4-1 to TRBJ2-2; D perhaps matches TRBD1 (6 bases). The CDR3 loop spans 16 amino acids. Trimming shortened V by 1 base and J by 0 bases, and 9 bases separated the two germline ends. Germline CDR1 and CDR2: MGHRA and YSYEKL. CDR3 sequence: CASSQGGGPNTGELFF. For the CDR3, the DNA is TGCGCCAGCAGCCAAGGTGGGGGCCCGAACACCGGGGAGCTGTTTTTT.

This clonotype came up many times. A junction boundary mismatches the germline segment, possibly from a read error. CDR3 DNA sequence: TGTGCCATCAGTAGGGCAGGGGGCCAGGAGACCCAGTACTTC. This gives the protein CAISRAGGQETQYF. The chain joins TRBV12-3 or TRBV12-4 to TRBJ2-5, with 8 bases aligning to TRBD1. CDR3 length equals 14 residues.

A note on this clonotype: Germline is not matched at one junction end, which may reflect a read error. This rearrangement joins TRBV10-3 to TRBJ1-3; TRBD1 agrees at 8 bases. Germline V gene sequence: CDR1 ENHRY, CDR2 SYGVKD. The CDR3 totals 14 residues. For the CDR3, the DNA is TGTGCCAGCAGTCCCAGGGGGCTGGTTAACACCATATATTTT. The encoded protein is CASSPRGLVNTIYF.

In its sample, this clonotype was seen many times. The rearrangement uses TRBV10-3 and TRBJ1-6; perhaps TRBD1 as D (5 bases). The ends were cut back, 4 bases at V and 9 bases at J, with 16 bases in the middle. CDR3 length: 15 amino acids. Germline V gives CDR1 ENHRY, CDR2 SYGVKD. CDR3 loop: CAISVSQGDGSPLHF. The CDR3 DNA reads as TGTGCCATCAGTGTATCCCAGGGTGACGGTTCACCCCTCCACTTT.

This sequence joins TRBV25-1 and TRBJ2-5; 7 positions match TRBD1. Germline trimming cut 1 base from V and 2 bases from J; bases unmatched to any gene: 13. The CDR3 runs to 18 residues. CDR1 and CDR2 from the germline V gene are MGHDK and SYGVNS. CDR3 coding DNA: TGTGCCAGCAGTGAATGGAGACAGGGACAGTTCTCTCAAGAGACCCAGTACTTC. It yields the protein CASSEWRQGQFSQETQYF.

This rearrangement joins TRBV12-3 or TRBV12-4 to TRBJ1-5, with D hard to call. The CDR3 is 8 amino acids. Trimming removed 6 bases at V and 11 bases at J, with 2 bases between. The CDR3 DNA reads as TGTGCCAGCAGCGCCCAGCATTTT. This sequence encodes CASSAQHF.

This clonotype was counted at least ten times. The V gene is TRBV29-1, the J gene TRBJ2-6; TRBD1 aligns across 8 bases. Germline values: CDR1 SQVTM, CDR2 ANQGSEA. The trim removed 0 bases at V and 4 bases at J, leaving 5 bases unmatched. The CDR3 runs to 16 residues. CDR3 sequence: CSVEDETGVGANVLTF. DNA of the CDR3: TGCAGCGTTGAAGATGAGACAGGGGTCGGGGCCAACGTCCTGACTTTC.

V and J are TRBV27 and TRBJ2-5; the match to TRBD1 covers 8 bases. Germline V lookup: CDR1 MNHEY, CDR2 SMNVEV (reference sequence). The ends lost 5 bases at V and 6 bases at J; junction bases unmatched: 8. The CDR3 has 14 amino acids. The CDR3 bases are TGTGCCAGCAGTCCGACAGGGGTCATGAAGACCCAGTACTTC. It is translated as CASSPTGVMKTQYF.